This is a list of T cell receptor beta chains from one sample in a study of T cells in Graves' hyperthyroidism and ophthalmopathy. From the multiplex PCR reads, TCRdb called clonotypes with MiXCR, one entry per CDR3 protein. Of over 500,000 distinct CDR3 sequences listed, approximately 49% are singletons. The sequencing input was peripheral blood or thyroid tissue (not recorded which). The receptor set was obtained from an adult woman with Graves' disease, either hyperthyroidism or ophthalmopathy (not recorded which). Each CDR3 is given with its conserved first and last residue. The D gene is left open where the match is weak. Size values are once, few and many counts, or a class for expanded clones, and some rows have none.

v_call: TRBV2
d_call: TRBD1
j_call: TRBJ2-7
clone_size: -
cdr3_nt: TGTGCCATCAGGGACAGCGGACACCCGAGGGACTACGAGCAGTACTTC
cdr3_aa: CAIRDSGHPRDYEQYF

v_call: TRBV14
d_call: -
j_call: TRBJ2-2
clone_size: many
cdr3_nt: TGTGCCAGCAGCCAACCTGGGAGGAACGGGGAGCTGTTTTTT
cdr3_aa: CASSQPGRNGELFF

v_call: TRBV7-9
d_call: TRBD1
j_call: TRBJ2-6
clone_size: -
cdr3_nt: TGTGCCAGCGATGGACAGGGTGGGACCTCTGGGGCCAACGTCCTGACTTTC
cdr3_aa: CASDGQGGTSGANVLTF

v_call: TRBV2
d_call: -
j_call: TRBJ2-7
clone_size: -
cdr3_nt: TGTGCCAGCAGTGTCCTTGCAGGGGACTCCTACGAGCAGTACTTC
cdr3_aa: CASSVLAGDSYEQYF

v_call: TRBV20-1
d_call: -
j_call: TRBJ1-2
clone_size: many
cdr3_nt: TGCAGTGCTAGAAAGGTCCCCACCCTCTATGGCTACACCTTC
cdr3_aa: CSARKVPTLYGYTF

v_call: TRBV29-1
d_call: -
j_call: TRBJ2-2
clone_size: -
cdr3_nt: TGCAGCGCCCGGGACCTCTACACCGGGGAGCTGTTTTTT
cdr3_aa: CSARDLYTGELFF

v_call: TRBV7-7
d_call: -
j_call: TRBJ2-7
clone_size: -
cdr3_nt: TGCGCCAGCAGCCAACAGTTAGGTTCACCCCACGAGCAGTACTTC
cdr3_aa: CASSQQLGSPHEQYF

v_call: TRBV2
d_call: -
j_call: TRBJ1-2
clone_size: few
cdr3_nt: TGTGCCAGCAGTGAAGCTGAGGGAGGAATCTATGGCTACACCTTC
cdr3_aa: CASSEAEGGIYGYTF

v_call: TRBV29-1
d_call: -
j_call: TRBJ1-5
clone_size: many
cdr3_nt: TGCAGCGTCAGGACGGATAGCAATCAGCCCCAGCATTTT
cdr3_aa: CSVRTDSNQPQHF

v_call: TRBV28
d_call: -
j_call: TRBJ2-5
clone_size: -
cdr3_nt: TGTGCCAGCGGGCAGGGTCACCAAGAGACCCAGTACTTC
cdr3_aa: CASGQGHQETQYF

v_call: TRBV7-2
d_call: TRBD1
j_call: TRBJ2-7
clone_size: -
cdr3_nt: TGTGCCAGCAGGCCGGGACAGGGACCCCACGATGAGCAGTACTTC
cdr3_aa: CASRPGQGPHDEQYF

v_call: TRBV20-1
d_call: -
j_call: TRBJ2-7
clone_size: -
cdr3_nt: TGCAGTGCTAACCCCCAGGCGGGAAGATCCTACGAGCAGTACTTC
cdr3_aa: CSANPQAGRSYEQYF

v_call: TRBV29-1
d_call: -
j_call: TRBJ2-7
clone_size: -
cdr3_nt: TGCAGCGTTGCGGTGCAGGCTATCTCCTACGAGCAGTACTTC
cdr3_aa: CSVAVQAISYEQYF

v_call: TRBV2
d_call: -
j_call: TRBJ1-2
clone_size: few
cdr3_nt: TGTGCCAGCAGTGAAGAGAGGAACTATGGCTACACCTTC
cdr3_aa: CASSEERNYGYTF

v_call: TRBV7-2
d_call: -
j_call: TRBJ2-7
clone_size: few
cdr3_nt: TGTGCCAGCAGCCCGGCGGTGAGGGCCTACGAGCAGTACTTC
cdr3_aa: CASSPAVRAYEQYF

v_call: TRBV5-6
d_call: TRBD1
j_call: TRBJ2-5
clone_size: many
cdr3_nt: TGTGCCAGCAGCTCCTTAGACAGGGGAGATCAAGAGACCCAGTACTTC
cdr3_aa: CASSSLDRGDQETQYF

v_call: TRBV12-3/TRBV12-4
d_call: -
j_call: TRBJ2-6
clone_size: -
cdr3_nt: TGTGCCAGCAGCCCCCGGACAGTGAGCTCTGGGGCCAACGTCCTGACTTTC
cdr3_aa: CASSPRTVSSGANVLTF

v_call: TRBV11-1
d_call: -
j_call: TRBJ1-1
clone_size: once
cdr3_nt: TGTGCCAGCAAGCCAACCCTGACAGGCGAAGCTTTCTTT
cdr3_aa: CASKPTLTGEAFF

v_call: TRBV20-1
d_call: -
j_call: TRBJ1-1
clone_size: many
cdr3_nt: TGCAGTGCTAGGAGGGCACAGGGATTGGTGGACACTGAAGCTTTCTTT
cdr3_aa: CSARRAQGLVDTEAFF

v_call: TRBV15
d_call: -
j_call: TRBJ2-2
clone_size: few
cdr3_nt: TGTGCCACCAGCAGCCCGTCTAGGTCAGGGGAGCTGTTTTTT
cdr3_aa: CATSSPSRSGELFF

v_call: TRBV7-9
d_call: -
j_call: TRBJ1-2
clone_size: few
cdr3_nt: TGTGCCAGCAGCCAGGGAGGTATCTATGGCTACACCTTC
cdr3_aa: CASSQGGIYGYTF

v_call: TRBV12-3/TRBV12-4
d_call: -
j_call: TRBJ1-3
clone_size: -
cdr3_nt: TGTGCCAGCAGGAGGGCTGGAAACACCATATATTTT
cdr3_aa: CASRRAGNTIYF

v_call: TRBV29-1
d_call: -
j_call: TRBJ2-6
clone_size: -
cdr3_nt: TGCAGCGTTGCGCAAGGGACCAACGTCCTGACTTTC
cdr3_aa: CSVAQGTNVLTF

v_call: TRBV9
d_call: -
j_call: TRBJ2-7
clone_size: -
cdr3_nt: TGTGCCAGCTCCGTCGGGGACGACCCCTACGAGCAGTACTTC
cdr3_aa: CASSVGDDPYEQYF

v_call: TRBV5-5
d_call: -
j_call: TRBJ2-5
clone_size: many
cdr3_nt: TGTGCCAGCAGCTGGGTTAGTCGTGAGACCCAGTACTTC
cdr3_aa: CASSWVSRETQYF

v_call: TRBV6-5
d_call: TRBD1
j_call: TRBJ1-5
clone_size: many
cdr3_nt: TGTGCCAGCACAGGGGGGGGAGGTAGACAGCCCCAGCATTTT
cdr3_aa: CASTGGGGRQPQHF

v_call: TRBV24-1
d_call: -
j_call: TRBJ1-5
clone_size: many
cdr3_nt: TGTGCCACCAGTGATTTGCCTATCGGGGGTCAGCCCCAGCATTTT
cdr3_aa: CATSDLPIGGQPQHF

v_call: TRBV2
d_call: TRBD1
j_call: TRBJ1-1
clone_size: many
cdr3_nt: TGTGCCAGCCAGGGACAGATGAACACTGAAGCTTTCTTT
cdr3_aa: CASQGQMNTEAFF

v_call: TRBV29-1
d_call: TRBD1
j_call: TRBJ1-2
clone_size: few
cdr3_nt: TGCAGCGTGGCCACAGGGGCACCTGGCTACACCTTC
cdr3_aa: CSVATGAPGYTF

v_call: TRBV5-1
d_call: TRBD1
j_call: TRBJ1-1
clone_size: -
cdr3_nt: TGCGCCAGCAGCTCCGGACAGGGATATAATGAAGCTTTCTTT
cdr3_aa: CASSSGQGYNEAFF

v_call: TRBV7-2
d_call: -
j_call: TRBJ2-5
clone_size: many
cdr3_nt: TGTGCCAGCAGGCGGGGTCAAGAGACCCAGTACTTC
cdr3_aa: CASRRGQETQYF

v_call: TRBV7-6
d_call: -
j_call: TRBJ2-7
clone_size: -
cdr3_nt: TGTGCCAGCAGCTTACACCAGGACCCCCCCTACGAGCAGTACTTC
cdr3_aa: CASSLHQDPPYEQYF

v_call: TRBV20-1
d_call: TRBD2
j_call: TRBJ2-5
clone_size: -
cdr3_nt: TGCAGTGCGGATAGCGGGAGGGTAGAGACCCAGTACTTC
cdr3_aa: CSADSGRVETQYF

v_call: TRBV10-3
d_call: -
j_call: TRBJ2-7
clone_size: -
cdr3_nt: TGTGCCATCAGTCCAGGGAGAGGCTCCTACGAGCAGTACTTC
cdr3_aa: CAISPGRGSYEQYF

v_call: TRBV10-1
d_call: TRBD2
j_call: TRBJ2-5
clone_size: -
cdr3_nt: TGCGCCAGCAGTGAATCACTAGCGGGAGGAATGGAGACCCAGTACTTC
cdr3_aa: CASSESLAGGMETQYF

v_call: TRBV11-3
d_call: -
j_call: TRBJ2-2
clone_size: many
cdr3_nt: TGTGCCAGCAGCACGCCCCAAACCGGGGAGCTGTTTTTT
cdr3_aa: CASSTPQTGELFF

v_call: TRBV7-9
d_call: TRBD1
j_call: TRBJ1-1
clone_size: -
cdr3_nt: TGTGCCAGCAGCCCGGGACAGGGGGTAAGGTCGAATCTCGCTTTCTTT
cdr3_aa: CASSPGQGVRSNLAFF

v_call: TRBV7-9
d_call: -
j_call: TRBJ2-7
clone_size: -
cdr3_nt: TGCGCCAGCAGCCAAGATTATCAGAACTCCTACGAGCAGTACTTC
cdr3_aa: CASSQDYQNSYEQYF

v_call: TRBV20-1
d_call: TRBD1
j_call: TRBJ2-7
clone_size: many
cdr3_nt: TGCAGTGCCGGGGTTGGGACAGGGGGCGAGCAGTACTTC
cdr3_aa: CSAGVGTGGEQYF

v_call: TRBV20-1
d_call: -
j_call: TRBJ1-2
clone_size: -
cdr3_nt: TGCAGTGCTATGAGAAGCGGGGGCTACACCTTC
cdr3_aa: CSAMRSGGYTF

v_call: TRBV12-3/TRBV12-4
d_call: -
j_call: TRBJ1-2
clone_size: -
cdr3_nt: TGTGCCAGCAGTCGGCCAGGCTACACCTTC
cdr3_aa: CASSRPGYTF

v_call: TRBV11-2
d_call: -
j_call: TRBJ2-2
clone_size: many
cdr3_nt: TGTGCCAGCAGCACCGGAGTAGCCTGGAACACCGGGGAGCTGTTTTTT
cdr3_aa: CASSTGVAWNTGELFF

v_call: TRBV11-1
d_call: -
j_call: TRBJ2-7
clone_size: -
cdr3_nt: TGTGCCAGCTCATCCTCCTCGGGACAAACGATCTACGAGCAGTACTTC
cdr3_aa: CASSSSSGQTIYEQYF

v_call: TRBV10-3
d_call: TRBD1
j_call: TRBJ2-5
clone_size: -
cdr3_nt: TGTGCCATCAGAGAAGGGACAGGATATCAAGAGACCCAGTACTTC
cdr3_aa: CAIREGTGYQETQYF

v_call: TRBV6-2/TRBV6-3
d_call: TRBD1
j_call: TRBJ2-5
clone_size: many
cdr3_nt: TGTGCCAGCCGGAGACCAGGACAGGGGATCGAGAAGACCCAGTACTTC
cdr3_aa: CASRRPGQGIEKTQYF

v_call: TRBV6-2/TRBV6-3
d_call: -
j_call: TRBJ2-7
clone_size: -
cdr3_nt: TGTGCCAGCAGTGGACGGGGCGACAGAGCCTACGAGCAGTACTTC
cdr3_aa: CASSGRGDRAYEQYF

v_call: TRBV5-1
d_call: TRBD1
j_call: TRBJ1-2
clone_size: many
cdr3_nt: TGCGCCAGCAGCTTGGAAAGGCTAGGACAGGGCCCCGACGGCTACACCTTC
cdr3_aa: CASSLERLGQGPDGYTF

v_call: TRBV10-3
d_call: -
j_call: TRBJ1-2
clone_size: once
cdr3_nt: TGTGCCATCAGTGAGGACTCTGGGGCCTATGGCTACACCTTC
cdr3_aa: CAISEDSGAYGYTF